This T cell receptor beta chain was profiled in a study of OX40 agonist ivuxolimab in advanced cancers. About the research overall: Partial responses, seen in three patients, involved one hepatocellular carcinoma and two cutaneous melanomas. Study-wide results and caveats: Averaged across samples, CD8+ T cells carried more expanded clones than CD4+ did. Relatively little clonal expansion, among the lowest observed, appeared in partial responders at 0.1-3.0 mg/kg.

In the case of this clone: Its antigen remains unidentified.

The repertoire was sequenced with immunoSEQ multiplex PCR; TCRdb's copy has only in-frame clones and lacks some. The table has some 85,000 clones, 88% seen once. V shed 3 bases and J shed 1 base, with 9 bases lying between them. The CDR3 sequence is 14 residues long. CDR1 KGHSH and CDR2 LQKENI come from the germline V gene. Patients were ruled out by autoimmune disease history or systemic immunosuppression. The chain couples TRBV18 to TRBJ1-1; no definite D call. Sequencing was performed on CD4+ or CD8+ T cells sorted from blood, taken in a trial of the OX40 agonist ivuxolimab. This receptor was obtained from an adult with an advanced solid tumor such as melanoma, head and neck, liver or kidney cancer. The CDR3: CASSPSPRNTEAFF. The CDR3 nucleotides are TGTGCCAGCTCACCTAGCCCTAGGAACACTGAAGCTTTCTTT.